This TCR beta chain was sequenced during a study of T-cell reconstitution after alpha-beta-depleted transplantation in children. Overall study findings and caveats: Day-60 TCRbeta diversity that was high in some patients was derived from surviving recipient T cells and thymic progenitors. Approximately two months post-transplant, alpha-beta T cells reportedly originated from several hundred expanded graft clones.

About this clonotype itself: Its antigen is unknown.

Per the germline V gene, CDR1 is KGHSH and CDR2 is LQKENI. With V trimmed by 2 bases and J by 8 bases, 10 bases remained unmatched. The CDR3 sequence is 16 residues long. Library preparation (for TCRbeta) was performed with unique molecular identifiers. TCRdb reprocessed the PCR reads with MiXCR, giving one entry per CDR3 protein. The table records fewer than 550,000 distinct CDR3 sequences, roughly 10% of them present only once. Here the sequenced sample was PBMCs, mostly from graft donor cells, taken 180 days after TCRalphabeta/CD19-depleted stem cell transplant. The rearrangement joins TRBV18 to TRBJ2-1; 9 nucleotides match TRBD2. The sequence was obtained from a female patient aged 2-9 years who had a stem cell transplant for aplastic anemia, so the T cells may come from the graft donor. CDR3 coding DNA: TGTGCCAGCTCACCATTTCTATTAGCGGGAGTGGATGAGCAGTTCTTC. Translating gives CASSPFLLAGVDEQFF.